This note documents a single T cell receptor beta chain sequence. This clonotype was picked up one time. This clone's antigen is unknown. Base qualities are not provided; no much larger clone lies one nucleotide away. One read alone is a weak basis. The data stem from a study of blood T cells in healthy people across ages (dated by TCRdb to between 2014 and 2016). About the study as a whole: In model experiments, template switching captured about one uniquely barcoded TCR beta cDNA molecule for every two T cells. Using the same blood draw, the study looked at two additional independent replicas of 1 million unique cDNA reads for two donors, one aged 18 to 30 and the other aged 80 or older. The study measured age-related changes in TCR beta repertoire diversity using deep sequencing normalized with unique cDNA molecular identifiers. Donors were grouped into four age groups: young (average 16 years), middle-aged (39), aged (around 62) and long-lived (82). To avoid experimental bias, donors of different ages were distributed randomly across sequencing lanes. The paper as a whole reports these results and caveats: Bulk unsorted PBMC profiling prevented conclusive comparison of naive and antigen-experienced compartments. Because donor CMV infection status was unknown, age-related changes in expanded clonotypes were potentially confounded. A strong correlation was found between observed TCR beta diversity and the percentage of naive T cells measured by flow cytometry. As age increased, observed TCR beta diversity per million T cells dropped in a roughly linear way, and a significant reduction was already evident by age approximately 40. Total diversity estimates from one million sequenced T cells were considered lower bounds and underestimates. Compared with the aged group, the long-lived group had more naive CD4+ T cells, fewer expanded clones and increased TCR diversity, suggesting age selection.

Donors were a few dozen systemically healthy Caucasian individuals from Russia aged roughly 6 to 95 years. Ten milliliters of peripheral blood were collected from each donor into EDTA-treated Vacutainer tubes. Ficoll-Paque density-gradient centrifugation was used to isolate PBMCs, with at least 6.5 million per sample. Total RNA was extracted from PBMCs with Trizol reagent, with at least 5.5 micrograms obtained per sample. The percentages of naive CD45RAhigh/CD27high T cells were determined by flow cytometry on a PBMC aliquot from every donor. Trimming removed 5 bases from V and 6 bases from J, leaving 12 bases between the germline ends. The CDR3, from cysteine to phenylalanine, totals 13 residues. Only the CDR3 DNA stays, 39 bases, in frame from base 1. Based on the germline V gene, the CDR1 and CDR2 sequences are MDHEN and SYDVKM. The library was obtained by 5' RACE. Sequencing was carried out with an Illumina HiSeq 2500. A second PCR of roughly 7 to 11 cycles was performed with a sample-barcoded 5' primer and a J-beta primer mix. A template-switch 5' adaptor carrying 12 random nucleotides introduced a unique molecular identifier onto each TCR beta cDNA molecule. Each sample yielded at least 2.5 million CDR3-containing paired-end reads. The Mint cDNA synthesis kit, primed by a TRBC-specific oligonucleotide, was used to synthesize first-strand cDNA from all RNA. All cDNA was treated with uracil-DNA glycosylase and then went through a first 18-cycle PCR with the universal primers M1SS and BC2_uni_R. In the authors' own workflow: Normalization of each sample was performed by random selection of 1 million high-quality reads, each carrying a distinct molecular identifier. Reads sharing molecular identifiers were discarded rather than binned into consensus sequences. MiTCR, set to a Q25 quality threshold and the strictest error-elimination algorithm, was used for CDR3 identification, clonotype clustering and error correction. A nonparametric unseen species model with Euler transformation was used to estimate lower-bound total TCR beta diversity. TCRdb trimmed the raw reads at Q25, called clones with MiXCR and kept productive beta chains. Each entry is one CDR3 protein sequence, shown with its most common DNA and genes. The V and J calls reflect TCRdb's pipeline rather than the authors' work. The sample records approximately 690,000 distinct CDR3 sequences, around 41% of which are singletons. The ten largest clones take up 25% to 35% of the sample.

The sequencing input was blood. This clonotype originated in a man aged 80 or over in good health. In this chain, TRBV28 is recombined with TRBJ2-3; a weak D assignment points to TRBD1 (6 bases agree). The DNA is as follows: TGTGCCAGCAGTCCGTACAGGGTGGATACGCAGTATTTT. Its amino acids are CASSPYRVDTQYF.